These 13 T cell receptor beta chains were sequenced from one sample in a study of PD-L1 blockade in urothelial cancer. Time point defined: pretreatment peripheral blood. Generated by immunoSEQ multiplex PCR, the TCRdb table keeps only in-frame clones and is missing some. The sample holds tens of thousands of clones, around 81% seen once. Sequenced here: PBMCs, sampled around atezolizumab (anti-PD-L1) treatment. All receptors derive from a man aged 65 to 79 with urothelial cancer.

J is TRBJ1-3 and V is TRBV28; D is unresolved. The V and J ends lost 3 bases and 0 bases respectively, with 12 bases between them. CDR1 and CDR2 from the germline V gene are MDHEN and SYDVKM. CDR3 length: 16 residues. The CDR3 is CASSFRVISSGNTIYF. The CDR3 DNA reads TGTGCCAGCAGTTTCCGGGTGATAAGCTCTGGAAACACCATATATTTT.

The chain is built from TRBV25-1 and TRBJ2-6; TRBD1 might be the D (5 bases). The CDR3 has 14 amino acids. The germline V gene encodes CDR1 MGHDK and CDR2 SYGVNS. The V end lost 4 bases, the J end lost 4 bases, and 8 bases lay between the germline ends. For the CDR3, the DNA is TGTGCCAGCAGTGCCAGACAGGGGGCCAACGTCCTGACTTTC. Amino acids: CASSARQGANVLTF.

V usage is TRBV9 and J usage is TRBJ2-2; 8 bases fit TRBD1. This CDR3 region has 14 residues. With 4 bases clipped from V and 4 bases from J, the junction kept 3 bases outside the gene matches. Germline assignment: CDR1 SGDLS and CDR2 YYNGEE. CDR3 bases: TGTGCCAGCAGCCCGCAGGGGGCCACCGGGGAGCTGTTTTTT. This translates into CASSPQGATGELFF.

The chain links TRBV7-9 to TRBJ2-7, with 8 bases matching TRBD2. The germline CDR1 and CDR2 sequences are SEHNR and FQNEAQ (reference sequence). This CDR3 has 14 residues. The trim removed 6 bases at V and 2 bases at J, leaving 6 bases unmatched. CDR3 sequence: CASSFGGLAYEQYF. The CDR3 coding sequence is TGTGCCAGCAGTTTCGGGGGACTAGCCTACGAGCAGTACTTC.

The chain joins TRBV19 to TRBJ2-3; 10 nucleotides line up with TRBD1. The CDR3 has 16 amino acids. Germline trimming cut 6 bases from V and 4 bases from J; bases unmatched to any gene: 10. Germline CDR1 is LNHDA and CDR2 is SQIVND (reference sequence). CDR3 coding DNA: TGTGCCAGTAGCCCGTTACGACAGGGGGCGGCAGATACGCAGTATTTT. Residues: CASSPLRQGAADTQYF.

This sequence joins TRBV28 and TRBJ2-2; 7 bases line up with TRBD2. V shed 8 bases, J shed 5 bases, and the junction held 5 bases outside the gene matches. CDR3 length: 13 amino acids. CDR1 is MDHEN and CDR2 is SYDVKM in the germline V gene. This CDR3 reads CASWGGETGELFF. CDR3 bases: TGTGCCAGCTGGGGGGGGGAGACCGGGGAGCTGTTTTTT.

V is TRBV2 and J is TRBJ2-7, with 10 bases aligning to TRBD1. CDR3 length: 14 amino acids. Germline loops: CDR1 SNHLY, CDR2 FYNNEI. V shed 4 bases, J shed 4 bases, and the junction held 4 bases outside the gene matches. The CDR3, as DNA: TGTGCCAGCAGTGTGGGACAGGGGCTGTACGAGCAGTACTTC. This encodes CASSVGQGLYEQYF.

This clone turned up a few times. The V gene is TRBV30, the J gene TRBJ1-5; D is uncertain. CDR3 length: 16 residues. Trimming shortened V by 2 bases and J by 3 bases, and 17 bases separated the two germline ends. Germline V gives CDR1 GTSNPN, CDR2 SVGIG (reference sequence). CDR3 residues: CAWSNGRLEHNQPQHF. DNA for the CDR3: TGTGCCTGGAGTAACGGCCGGCTGGAGCACAATCAGCCCCAGCATTTT.

The CDR3 spells CASSRDRGATGELFF. The CDR3 nucleotides are TGTGCCAGCAGTCGGGACAGGGGTGCCACCGGGGAGCTGTTTTTT. The genes are TRBV6-4 and TRBJ2-2; TRBD1 matches at 10 bases. CDR3 length: 15 amino acids. V shed 5 bases and J 4 bases; nucleotides not matched to a gene: 4. Germline loops: CDR1 MRHNA, CDR2 SNTAGT.

This clone was counted once. V and J are TRBV5-1 and TRBJ2-7; TRBD2 agrees at 9 bases. Losses at the gene ends were 1 base for V and 6 bases for J; bases not matched to a gene: 8. The CDR3 length is 15 residues. Germline lookup yields CDR1 SGHRS and CDR2 YFSETQ. The chain's CDR3 is CASSLSAGGLLEQYF. CDR3 in DNA: TGCGCCAGCAGCTTGTCAGCGGGAGGTCTGCTCGAGCAGTACTTC.

The chain combines TRBV20-1 with TRBJ2-7; D unclear. CDR1 and CDR2 (germline): DFQATT, SNEGSKA (reference sequence). Trimming cost V 3 bases and J 5 bases, with 5 bases left between them. The CDR3 length is 10 residues. The CDR3 loop reads CSASEDEQYF. The CDR3 DNA is TGCAGTGCTAGCGAGGACGAGCAGTACTTC.

The chain is built from TRBV20-1 and TRBJ1-1; D gene unclear. This CDR3 spans 11 amino acids. Germline loops: CDR1 DFQATT, CDR2 SNEGSKA (reference sequence). V gave up 1 base and J gave up 5 bases, with 5 bases separating them. CDR3 residues: CSARAGTEAFF. CDR3 DNA sequence: TGCAGTGCTAGAGCGGGGACTGAAGCTTTCTTT.

The chain has TRBV5-1 and TRBJ2-5; 7 bases are shared with TRBD2. Germline assignment: CDR1 SGHRS and CDR2 YFSETQ. J gave up 5 bases and V 6 bases, and 10 bases lay outside the gene matches. The CDR3 is 14 amino acids. The CDR3: CASNTAGTTETQYF. CDR3 DNA: TGCGCCAGCAACACGGCCGGGACTACGGAGACCCAGTACTTC. The variable domain in full, with the rest retrieved from reference TRBV5-1 and TRBJ2-5, is KAGVTQTPRYLIKTRGQQVTLSCSPISGHRSVSWYQQTPGQGLQFLFEYFSETQRNKGNFPGRFSGRQFSNSRSEMNVSTLELGDSALYLCASNTAGTTETQYFGPGTRLLVL.